Listed below are T cell receptor beta chains from one sample, sequenced in a study of blood T cell repertoires in COVID-19. Produced via immunoSEQ multiplex PCR; TCRdb's table is partial and in-frame only. Among under 200,000 clones listed, 65% to 85% were seen once. Input material: peripheral blood. The receptors stem from a human donor with acute or convalescent COVID-19. The donor label of this sample is uncertain. The CDR3 runs from the conserved cysteine through the conserved F or W. The order of the fields is J gene, clone size, D gene, V gene, CDR3 protein, CDR3 DNA. D genes are given only for firm matches. Clone size, where shown, is once, few, many, or a class for clones that have expanded.

TRBJ1-2 . TRBD1 TRBV5-1 CASSLGDRGISGYTF TGCGCCAGCAGCTTGGGTGACAGGGGGATCTCTGGCTACACCTTC
TRBJ2-7 . . TRBV7-9 CASSFGSGLGEQYF TGTGCCAGCAGCTTTGGAAGCGGTCTCGGCGAGCAGTACTTC
TRBJ2-2 . . TRBV7-2 CASSLLTGELFF TGTGCCAGCAGCCTCTTAACCGGGGAGCTGTTTTTT
TRBJ1-5 . TRBD1 TRBV6-5 CASHDREIQPQHF TGTGCCAGCCATGACAGGGAAATTCAGCCCCAGCATTTT
TRBJ1-3 . . TRBV9 CASSAQGAAGNTIYF TGTGCCAGCAGCGCACAGGGCGCGGCTGGAAACACCATATATTTT
TRBJ2-5 once TRBD2 TRBV11-2 CASSFGISGGHQETQYF TGTGCCAGCAGCTTTGGGATTAGCGGGGGGCACCAAGAGACCCAGTACTTC
TRBJ1-1 once . TRBV5-6 CASSLMIRGAETEAFF TGTGCCAGCAGCTTGATGATCCGGGGGGCAGAGACTGAAGCTTTCTTT
TRBJ2-7 . TRBD1 TRBV6-5 CASSYFQGDGEQYF TGTGCCAGCAGTTACTTTCAGGGGGATGGCGAGCAGTACTTC
TRBJ1-1 few TRBD1 TRBV30 CAWRRTGANTEAFF TGTGCCTGGAGGAGGACAGGGGCGAACACTGAAGCTTTCTTT
TRBJ2-2 . TRBD2 TRBV3-1/TRBV3-2 CASSQDSGLARANTGELFF TGTGCCAGCAGCCAAGATTCGGGACTAGCGAGAGCGAACACCGGGGAGCTGTTTTTT
TRBJ1-3 . . TRBV27 CASSSGFSGNTIYF TGTGCCAGCAGTTCCGGGTTCTCTGGAAACACCATATATTTT
TRBJ2-7 . TRBD2 TRBV29-1 CSVKGLAGSIESEQYF TGCAGCGTTAAGGGACTAGCGGGATCTATTGAGTCTGAGCAGTACTTC
TRBJ2-5 . . TRBV7-9 CASSPRRGGQETQYF TGTGCCAGCAGCCCGCGTAGGGGGGGACAAGAGACCCAGTACTTC
TRBJ2-2 many . TRBV13 CASSRALGLAVGTGELFF TGTGCCAGCAGCAGGGCCTTGGGACTGGCCGTGGGCACCGGGGAGCTGTTTTTT
TRBJ1-5 . TRBD1 TRBV19 CASTSDRDGNQPQHF TGTGCCAGTACCTCGGACAGGGACGGCAATCAGCCCCAGCATTTT
TRBJ2-7 once . TRBV9 CASSPNFYEQYF TGTGCCAGCAGCCCTAATTTCTACGAGCAGTACTTC
TRBJ1-2 . . TRBV29-1 CSVEGAQGIYGYTF TGCAGCGTTGAAGGGGCGCAGGGGATTTACGGCTACACCTTC
TRBJ1-1 . . TRBV28 CASRGHMNTEAFF TGTGCCAGCAGGGGACATATGAACACTGAAGCTTTCTTT
TRBJ1-6 . . TRBV28 CASSFQDPNPGRYNSPLHF TGTGCCAGCAGTTTTCAGGACCCTAACCCAGGGCGCTATAATTCACCCCTCCACTTT
TRBJ2-7 few TRBD2 TRBV11-2 CASSLDAGTSGRRRRGEQYF TGTGCCAGCAGCTTAGATGCGGGGACTAGCGGGAGGCGGCGCCGGGGCGAGCAGTACTTC
TRBJ2-1 . . TRBV30 CAWKPGYNEQFF TGTGCCTGGAAACCCGGGTACAATGAGCAGTTCTTC
TRBJ1-3 . TRBD1 TRBV5-1 CASSLGDRGGNTIYF TGCGCCAGCAGCTTGGGAGACAGGGGCGGAAACACCATATATTTT
TRBJ2-3 . . TRBV2 CASSELRGDTQYF TGTGCCAGCAGTGAATTGCGGGGAGATACGCAGTATTTT
TRBJ2-5 . TRBD1 TRBV28 CASSLRHRGQETQYF TGTGCCAGCAGTTTGAGGCACAGGGGGCAGGAGACCCAGTACTTC
TRBJ1-5 . TRBD1 TRBV30 CAWSGTGKQPQHF TGTGCCTGGAGCGGGACAGGGAAACAGCCCCAGCATTTT
TRBJ2-2 . TRBD2 TRBV3-1/TRBV3-2 CASSPRLAGGPNTGELFF TGTGCCAGCAGCCCCCGACTAGCGGGGGGACCGAACACCGGGGAGCTGTTTTTT
TRBJ2-2 . . TRBV14 CASSQEIPGWGQNTGELFF TGTGCCAGCAGCCAAGAAATTCCGGGTTGGGGGCAGAACACCGGGGAGCTGTTTTTT
TRBJ1-6 . TRBD1 TRBV7-8 CASSLTSTGTYNSPLHF TGTGCCAGCAGCTTAACCTCGACAGGGACCTATAATTCACCCCTCCACTTT
TRBJ1-2 . . TRBV18 CASSPGASFVGNFYGYTF TGTGCCAGCTCACCTGGGGCTAGTTTCGTAGGAAATTTCTATGGCTACACCTTC
TRBJ2-7 few . TRBV12-5 CASGLDTAYEQYF TGTGCTAGTGGTTTGGACACCGCCTACGAGCAGTACTTC